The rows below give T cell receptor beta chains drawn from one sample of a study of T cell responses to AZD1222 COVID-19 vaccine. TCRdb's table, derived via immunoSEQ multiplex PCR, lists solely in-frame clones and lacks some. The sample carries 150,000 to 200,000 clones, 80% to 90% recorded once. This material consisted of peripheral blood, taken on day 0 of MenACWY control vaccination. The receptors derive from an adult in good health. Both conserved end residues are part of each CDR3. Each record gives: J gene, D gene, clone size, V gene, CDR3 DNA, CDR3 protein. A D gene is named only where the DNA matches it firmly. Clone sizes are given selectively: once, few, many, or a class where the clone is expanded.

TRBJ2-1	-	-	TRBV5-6	TGTGCCAGCAGCTACGGGACAAACAATGAGCAGTTCTTC	CASSYGTNNEQFF
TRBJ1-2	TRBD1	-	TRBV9	TGTGCCAGCAGCGAGGGACAGAACTATGGCTACACCTTC	CASSEGQNYGYTF
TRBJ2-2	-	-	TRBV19	TGTGCCAGTGGGAACACCGGGGAGCTGTTTTTT	CASGNTGELFF
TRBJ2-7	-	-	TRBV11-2	TGTGCCAGCAGCTTAGTCGCAGGGATTGGCGAGCAGTACTTC	CASSLVAGIGEQYF
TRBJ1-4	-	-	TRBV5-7	TGTGCCAGCAGCTTTTCCTCTAATGAAAAACTGTTTTTT	CASSFSSNEKLFF
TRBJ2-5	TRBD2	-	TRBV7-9	TGTGCCAGCAGCCTACGTAGCTTGCGGGGGGGCAAGAGAGAGGAGACCCAGTACTTC	CASSLRSLRGGKREETQYF
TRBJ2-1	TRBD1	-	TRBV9	TGTGCCAGCAGCCCCCCGCCAGGACAGGGCCGATACAATGAGCAGTTCTTC	CASSPPPGQGRYNEQFF
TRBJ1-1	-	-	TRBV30	TGTGCCGGCAAGGGTTTTATGAACACTGAAGCTTTCTTT	CAGKGFMNTEAFF
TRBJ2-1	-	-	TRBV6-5	TGTGCCAGCAGAAACTACAATGAGCAGTTCTTC	CASRNYNEQFF
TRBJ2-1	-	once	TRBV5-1	TGCGCCAGCAGCTCCCACCGGAGAGACAATGAGCAGTTCTTC	CASSSHRRDNEQFF
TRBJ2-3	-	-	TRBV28	TGTGCCAGCAGTCCGGGGCGAGGGAGCACAGATACGCAGTATTTT	CASSPGRGSTDTQYF
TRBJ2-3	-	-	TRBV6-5	TGTGCCAGCAGCCTAAGAGGCGGGGGCACAGATACGCAGTATTTT	CASSLRGGGTDTQYF
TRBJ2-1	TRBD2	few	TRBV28	TGTGCCAGCAGTTTGACGGGGGGGCGGTACAATGAGCAGTTCTTC	CASSLTGGRYNEQFF
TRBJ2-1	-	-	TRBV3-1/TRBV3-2	TGTGCCAGCAGCCGATTCGGCGGGGTCACCTACAATGAGCAGTTCTTC	CASSRFGGVTYNEQFF
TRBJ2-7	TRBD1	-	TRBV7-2	TGTGCCAGCACCGGGGGGACAGGGACCTACGAGCAGTACTTC	CASTGGTGTYEQYF
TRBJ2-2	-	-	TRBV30	TGTGCCTGGAGTGGGAACACCGGGGAGCTGTTTTTT	CAWSGNTGELFF
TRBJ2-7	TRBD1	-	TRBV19	TGTGCCAGTACTGGGACAGGATCCTACGAGCAGTACTTC	CASTGTGSYEQYF
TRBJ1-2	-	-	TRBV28	TGTGCCAGCACCGATTGGACCGCCAACTATGGCTACACCTTC	CASTDWTANYGYTF
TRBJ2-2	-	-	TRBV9	TGTGCCAGCAGCGTCGGAGGGGGCACCGGGGAGCTGTTTTTT	CASSVGGGTGELFF
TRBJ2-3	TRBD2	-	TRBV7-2	TGTGCCAGCAGTACTAGCGGGGGCCGCTCCAGCACGCAGTATTTT	CASSTSGGRSSTQYF
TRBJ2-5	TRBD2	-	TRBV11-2	TGTGCCAGCACCCCGGCGGGTAGCGGGGGGACAAGGCGGGAGACCCAGTACTTC	CASTPAGSGGTRRETQYF
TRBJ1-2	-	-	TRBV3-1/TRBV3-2	TGTGCCAGCAGCCAAGATACCCCAGGGAGCTATGGCTACACCTTC	CASSQDTPGSYGYTF
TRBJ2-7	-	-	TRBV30	TGTGCCTGGACGGCAGGGATAGTCCACGAGCAGTACTTC	CAWTAGIVHEQYF
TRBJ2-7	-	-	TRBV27	TGTGCCAGCAGTTTATCGTTGGCGGGACTCTACGAGCAGTACTTC	CASSLSLAGLYEQYF
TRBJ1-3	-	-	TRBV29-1	TGCAGCGTTGGAGGCAGTAACTCTGGAAACACCATATATTTT	CSVGGSNSGNTIYF
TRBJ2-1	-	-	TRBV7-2	TGTGCCAGCAGCTCGGAACTCTACAATGAGCAGTTCTTC	CASSSELYNEQFF
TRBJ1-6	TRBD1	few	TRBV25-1	TGTGCCAGCAGGCGGGAGGGGGCGAATTCACCCCTCCACTTT	CASRREGANSPLHF
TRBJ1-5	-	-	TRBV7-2	TGTGCCAGCAGCGTAACAGTTGGACAGCCCCAGCATTTT	CASSVTVGQPQHF
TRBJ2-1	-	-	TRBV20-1	TGCAGTGCTAGTCCTAGCGCTAGTTCCTACAATGAGCAGTTCTTC	CSASPSASSYNEQFF
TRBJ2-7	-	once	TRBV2	TGTGCCAGCACCCCACTCTCTAACAGGGTAGGCGAGCAGTACTTC	CASTPLSNRVGEQYF
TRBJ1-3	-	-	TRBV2	TGTGCCAGCAGTGTAGAAGGAAGAGGAAACACCATATATTTT	CASSVEGRGNTIYF
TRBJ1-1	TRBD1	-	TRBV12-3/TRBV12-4	TGTGCCAGCAGCGGGACAGACGAAGCTTTCTTT	CASSGTDEAFF
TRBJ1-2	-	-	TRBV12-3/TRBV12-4	TGTGCCAGCAGCTCTATGGTGGGCTACACCTTC	CASSSMVGYTF
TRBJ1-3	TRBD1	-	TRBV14	TGTGCCAGCAGCCGTTGGGACAGGGGGCTCTCTGGAAACACCATATATTTT	CASSRWDRGLSGNTIYF
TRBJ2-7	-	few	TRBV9	TGTGCCAGCAGCGTTGGACACCTCACCTACGAGCAGTACTTC	CASSVGHLTYEQYF
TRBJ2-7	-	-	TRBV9	TGTGCCAGCAGCGCGGGGCGAGGGGCGAACGAGCAGTACTTC	CASSAGRGANEQYF
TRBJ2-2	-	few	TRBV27	TGTGCCAGCAGTCGGGTGGGGTTGGCGAGAGGGGGGCAGGCCGGGGAGCTGTTTTTT	CASSRVGLARGGQAGELFF
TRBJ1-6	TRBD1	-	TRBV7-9	TGTGCCAGCAGCCGTGCCGGGACAGGGGGGAATAATTCACCCCTCCACTTT	CASSRAGTGGNNSPLHF
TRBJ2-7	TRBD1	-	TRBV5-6	TGTGCCACCCAACAGGGGGAATCGTACGAGCAGTACTTC	CATQQGESYEQYF
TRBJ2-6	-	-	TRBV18	TGTGCCAGCTCACCACCGAGCTCTGGGGCCAACGTCCTGACTTTC	CASSPPSSGANVLTF
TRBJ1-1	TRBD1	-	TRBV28	TGTGCCAGCAGCCGATTGACGGACAGGGGTTTGCCCTCTGCTGGAACTGAAGCTTTCTTT	CASSRLTDRGLPSAGTEAFF
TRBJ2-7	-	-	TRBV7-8	TGTGCCAGCAGCCCCCGGGACCGAGCCTACGAGCAGTACTTC	CASSPRDRAYEQYF
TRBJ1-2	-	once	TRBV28	TGTGCCAGCAGCGAGGCGGCCTATGGCTACACCTTC	CASSEAAYGYTF
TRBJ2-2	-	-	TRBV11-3	TGTGCCAGCAGCTTAGGAGGGGACACCAACGGGGAGCTGTTTTTT	CASSLGGDTNGELFF
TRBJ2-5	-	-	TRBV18	TGTGCCAGCTCACCACCGTCCAGGGCGGAGACCCAGTACTTC	CASSPPSRAETQYF
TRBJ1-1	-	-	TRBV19	TGTGCCAGTAGTATCGGCAGGGACGGTGAAGCTTTCTTT	CASSIGRDGEAFF
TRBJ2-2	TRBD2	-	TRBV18	TGTGCCAGCTCACCTCGGGGACTACTAAACACCGGGGAGCTGTTTTTT	CASSPRGLLNTGELFF
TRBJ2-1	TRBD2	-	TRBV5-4	TGTGCCAGCAGCCGTAACCCCGGGACTAGTAGAAATGAGCAGTTCTTC	CASSRNPGTSRNEQFF
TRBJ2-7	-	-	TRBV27	TGTGCCAGCAGGGAGAGAGGGCAGCCGATTTTCTACGAGCAGTACTTC	CASRERGQPIFYEQYF
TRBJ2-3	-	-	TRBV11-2	TGTGCCAGCAGCGTTCAGGGGCGCACAGATACGCAGTATTTT	CASSVQGRTDTQYF
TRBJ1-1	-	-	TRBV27	TGTGCCAGCAGTCTCAAGCCTCAGTCTGAAGCTTTCTTT	CASSLKPQSEAFF
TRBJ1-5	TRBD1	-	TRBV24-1	TGTGCCACCAGTGATTCGCGGGGACAGGTAAATTTCAATCAGCCCCAGCATTTT	CATSDSRGQVNFNQPQHF
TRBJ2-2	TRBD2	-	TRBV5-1	TGCGCCAGCAGGGGACTAGCGGGAGACACCGGGGAGCTGTTTTTT	CASRGLAGDTGELFF
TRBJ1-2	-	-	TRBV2	TGTGCCAGCAGTCGGGATGTCTATGGCTACACCTTC	CASSRDVYGYTF